Shown below are 16 T cell receptor beta chains from a single sample sequenced in a study of blood T cell repertoires in COVID-19. Data came from immunoSEQ multiplex PCR; TCRdb stores just in-frame clones and leaves some out. Here the sample spans approximately 92,000 clones, about 80% being singletons. Sequencing input: peripheral blood. The receptor source for this set is a man between 60 and 70 years old with acute or convalescent COVID-19.

This clone was seen only a few times. The V and J genes are TRBV30 and TRBJ2-7, with D tentatively TRBD2 (7 bases). From germline, CDR1 is GTSNPN and CDR2 SVGIG (reference sequence). CDR3 size: 14 residues. Trimming stripped 4 bases from V and 2 bases from J, with 15 bases between. The CDR3 region is CAWTWGRGAYEQYF. The CDR3 coding sequence is TGTGCCTGGACGTGGGGGAGGGGGGCCTACGAGCAGTACTTC.

This rearrangement joins TRBV25-1 to TRBJ2-5; D gene uncertain. Germline V gene lookup returns CDR1 MGHDK and CDR2 SYGVNS. This CDR3 region has 15 residues. V was trimmed by 1 base and J by 5 bases, leaving 14 bases between them. CDR3 in DNA: TGTGCCAGCAGTGAATTCTTCGGCACCAGGGAGACCCAGTACTTC. It is translated as CASSEFFGTRETQYF.

The chain employs TRBV19 and TRBJ1-6; 7 nucleotides agree with TRBD1. The CDR3 consists of 15 residues. The germline V gene has CDR1 LNHDA and CDR2 SQIVND (reference sequence). After removal of 7 bases from V and 1 base from J, the junction contained 4 bases not matched to a gene. The CDR3 region is CASTPGGSYNSPLHF. The CDR3 coding sequence is TGTGCCAGTACCCCAGGGGGGTCCTATAATTCACCCCTCCACTTT.

This clone was seen once. The chain uses TRBV19 and TRBJ2-2; TRBD1 matches at 8 bases. The CDR3 contains 16 residues. The J segment lost 12 bases and the V segment lost 4 bases, leaving 16 bases of the junction unmatched. Germline assignment: CDR1 LNHDA and CDR2 SQIVND (reference sequence). CDR3 DNA sequence: TGTGCCAGTAGTAAACCCGCCCCTACAGGGGGATCTAAGCTGTTTTTT. Amino acids: CASSKPAPTGGSKLFF.

The rearrangement joins TRBV29-1 to TRBJ2-5, with D maybe TRBD1 (6 bases). The CDR3 runs to 12 residues. Germline V lookup: CDR1 SQVTM, CDR2 ANQGSEA. Between the trimmed V and J ends, which lost 8 bases and 1 base, there was a span of 11 bases. CDR3 coding DNA: TGCAGCCTAACAGGGCCCCAAGAGACCCAGTACTTC. Translation gives CSLTGPQETQYF.

This rearrangement joins TRBV18 to TRBJ2-1; 10 nucleotides match TRBD2. The CDR3 has 14 residues. The trim removed 4 bases at V and 10 bases at J, leaving 7 bases unmatched. The germline CDR1 and CDR2 sequences are KGHSH and LQKENI. CDR3 DNA: TGTGCCAGCTCACGAGCGGGGGGGCCGCGAGAGCAGTTCTTC. It specifies CASSRAGGPREQFF.

This sequence joins TRBV18 and TRBJ2-7; 8 nucleotides match TRBD1. In germline, CDR1 is KGHSH, CDR2 LQKENI. The CDR3 has 16 residues. Trimming cost V 3 bases and J 7 bases; bases outside gene matches: 14. DNA for the CDR3: TGTGCCAGCTCACCCCCTATGGGGCAGGGGGCTTGGGAGCAGTACTTC. As protein: CASSPPMGQGAWEQYF.

The J gene is TRBJ1-2, the V gene TRBV28, with D hard to call. This CDR3 is built from 13 residues. Germline loops: CDR1 MDHEN, CDR2 SYDVKM. V lost 2 bases and J 1 base, leaving 5 bases between the germline ends. The CDR3 region is CASSLGNNYGYTF. The CDR3 DNA reads TGTGCCAGCAGTTTAGGCAATAACTATGGCTACACCTTC.

This clone was picked up a small number of times. The gene calls are TRBV2 and TRBJ2-7; 7 nucleotides align to TRBD2. The CDR3 has 14 residues. CDR1 is SNHLY, CDR2 FYNNEI, per germline. With V trimmed by 7 bases and J by 4 bases, 10 bases remained unmatched. The CDR3 here is CASKRDLSGYEQYF. The CDR3 DNA reads TGTGCCAGCAAGAGGGACCTTAGCGGGTACGAGCAGTACTTC.

The V and J genes are TRBV28 and TRBJ1-2, with 7 nucleotides matching TRBD1. Germline V lookup: CDR1 MDHEN, CDR2 SYDVKM. Trimming cost V 6 bases and J 4 bases; bases outside gene matches: 8. The CDR3 has 14 amino acids. CDR3: CASRGLTGSYGYTF. As DNA, the CDR3 is TGTGCCAGCAGGGGCCTGACAGGGAGCTATGGCTACACCTTC.

The chain combines TRBV6-5 with TRBJ1-2; the D gene is possibly TRBD1 (5 bases). Deletions cut 3 bases from V and 4 bases from J, with 9 bases between. Germline loops: CDR1 MNHEY, CDR2 SVGAGI. This CDR3 comprises 13 residues. In nucleotides, the CDR3 is TGTGCCAGCAGTTATTATACAGGCTATGGCTACACCTTC. Protein: CASSYYTGYGYTF.

A few counts support this clone. The rearrangement links TRBV2 to TRBJ1-2, with 7 bases aligning to TRBD1. Germline V gives CDR1 SNHLY, CDR2 FYNNEI. The J segment lost 5 bases and the V segment lost 8 bases, leaving 11 bases of the junction unmatched. This CDR3 has 14 residues. CDR3 DNA: TGTGCCAGCGCGCCGTCAGGGGGTGGGTATGGCTACACCTTC. As protein: CASAPSGGGYGYTF.

The V call is TRBV5-6, the J call TRBJ1-3, with 7 bases lining up with TRBD1. V lost 4 bases and J lost 0; bases outside the gene matches: 1. Germline V gene data show CDR1 as SGHDT and CDR2 as YYEEEE. The CDR3 is made up of 14 amino acids. The CDR3 sequence is CASSRQGSGNTIYF. The DNA of the CDR3 is TGTGCCAGCAGCCGACAGGGCTCTGGAAACACCATATATTTT.

In this sample, this clone turned up many times. The chain employs TRBV3-1 (or the pseudogene TRBV3-2) and TRBJ2-1; 13 bases agree with TRBD2. This CDR3 comprises 15 residues. The V gene end was trimmed by 2 bases and the J gene end by 9 bases; junction bases not matched to a gene: 4. Germline CDR1 reads LGHDT; CDR2 reads YNNKEL (reference sequence). CDR3 loop: CASSQTSGGAAEQFF. The CDR3 bases are TGTGCCAGCAGCCAAACTAGCGGGGGGGCCGCTGAGCAGTTCTTC.

The chain employs TRBV14 and TRBJ2-1, with 7 nucleotides matching TRBD2. V trimming: 0 bases; J trimming: 7 bases; junction bases outside the gene matches: 9. The CDR3 is 16 amino acids. Germline V CDR1 and CDR2: SGHDN, FVKESK. In DNA form, the CDR3 reads TGTGCCAGCAGCCAAGATCTCTACGGGAGGCTAAATGAGCAGTTCTTC. This sequence encodes CASSQDLYGRLNEQFF.

The J gene is TRBJ2-1, the V gene TRBV11-2; possibly TRBD1 for D (6 bases). Germline V lookup: CDR1 SGHAT, CDR2 FQNNGV. The CDR3 length is 13 residues. V shed 5 bases and J shed 9 bases, with 14 bases lying between them. The CDR3 loop reads CASSPGHEGEQFF. The CDR3 DNA is TGTGCCAGCAGCCCGGGACACGAAGGTGAGCAGTTCTTC.